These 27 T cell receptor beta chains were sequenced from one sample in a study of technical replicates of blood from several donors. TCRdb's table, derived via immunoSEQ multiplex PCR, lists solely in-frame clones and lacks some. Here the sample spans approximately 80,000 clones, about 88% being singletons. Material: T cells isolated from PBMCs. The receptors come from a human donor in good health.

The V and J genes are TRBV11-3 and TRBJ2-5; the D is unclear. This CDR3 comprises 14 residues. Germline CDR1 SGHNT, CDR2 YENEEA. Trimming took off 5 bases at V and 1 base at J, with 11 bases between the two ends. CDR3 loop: CASSPRRSQETQYF. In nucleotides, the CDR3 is TGTGCCAGCAGCCCTAGACGGAGCCAAGAGACCCAGTACTTC.

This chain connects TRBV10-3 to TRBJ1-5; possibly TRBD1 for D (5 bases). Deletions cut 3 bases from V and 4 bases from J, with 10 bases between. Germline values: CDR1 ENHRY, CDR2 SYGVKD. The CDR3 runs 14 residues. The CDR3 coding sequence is TGTGCCATCAGTGATACGGACAAAAATCAGCCCCAGCATTTT. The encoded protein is CAISDTDKNQPQHF.

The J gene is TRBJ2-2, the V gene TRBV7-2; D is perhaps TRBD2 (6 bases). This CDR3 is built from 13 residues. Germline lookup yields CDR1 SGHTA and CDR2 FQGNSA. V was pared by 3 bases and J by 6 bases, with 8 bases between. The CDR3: CASSLGTSGELFF. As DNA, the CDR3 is TGTGCCAGCAGCTTGGGGACTTCCGGGGAGCTGTTTTTT.

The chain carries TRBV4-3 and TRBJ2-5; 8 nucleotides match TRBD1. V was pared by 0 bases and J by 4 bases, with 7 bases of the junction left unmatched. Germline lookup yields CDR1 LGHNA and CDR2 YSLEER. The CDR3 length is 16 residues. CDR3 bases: TGCGCCAGCAGCCAAGATACTTCAGGGGGCAGAGAGACCCAGTACTTC. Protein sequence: CASSQDTSGGRETQYF.

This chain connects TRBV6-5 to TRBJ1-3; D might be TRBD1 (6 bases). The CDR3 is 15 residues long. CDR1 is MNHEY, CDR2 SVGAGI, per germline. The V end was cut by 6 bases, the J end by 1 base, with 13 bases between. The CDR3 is CASRQRGTSGNTIYF. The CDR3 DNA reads TGTGCCAGCAGACAGAGAGGGACATCTGGAAACACCATATATTTT.

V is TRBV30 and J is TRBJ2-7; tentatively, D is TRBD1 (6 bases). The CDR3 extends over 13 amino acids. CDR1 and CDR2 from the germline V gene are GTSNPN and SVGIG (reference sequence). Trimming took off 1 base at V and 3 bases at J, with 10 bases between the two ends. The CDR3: CAWSEGGDYEQYF. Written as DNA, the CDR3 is TGTGCCTGGAGTGAAGGGGGTGACTACGAGCAGTACTTC.

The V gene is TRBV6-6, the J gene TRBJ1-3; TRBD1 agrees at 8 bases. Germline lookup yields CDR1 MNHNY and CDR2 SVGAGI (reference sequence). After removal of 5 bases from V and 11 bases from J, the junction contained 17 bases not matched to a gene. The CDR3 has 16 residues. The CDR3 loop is CASSHIGQGRILAIYF. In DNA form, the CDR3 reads TGTGCCAGCAGTCACATAGGACAGGGAAGAATTCTCGCCATATATTTT.

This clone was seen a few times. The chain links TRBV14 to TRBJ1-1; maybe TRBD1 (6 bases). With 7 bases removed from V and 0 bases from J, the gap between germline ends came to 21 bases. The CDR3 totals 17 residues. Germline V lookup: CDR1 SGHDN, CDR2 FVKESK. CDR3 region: CASTLGGGLLMNTEAFF. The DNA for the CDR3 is TGTGCCAGCACCCTGGGGGGGGGCCTCTTAATGAACACTGAAGCTTTCTTT.

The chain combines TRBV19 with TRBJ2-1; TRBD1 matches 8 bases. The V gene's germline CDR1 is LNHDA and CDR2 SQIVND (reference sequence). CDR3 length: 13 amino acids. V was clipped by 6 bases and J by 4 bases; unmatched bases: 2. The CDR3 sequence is CASRTGEYNEQFF. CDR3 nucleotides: TGTGCCAGTAGGACAGGGGAATACAATGAGCAGTTCTTC.

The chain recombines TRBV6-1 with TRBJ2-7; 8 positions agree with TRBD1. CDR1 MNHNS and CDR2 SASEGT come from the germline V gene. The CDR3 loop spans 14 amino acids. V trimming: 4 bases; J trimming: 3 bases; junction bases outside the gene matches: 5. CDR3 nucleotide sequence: TGTGCCAGCAGTGTTGACAGGGGCTACTACGAGCAGTACTTC. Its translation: CASSVDRGYYEQYF.

The CDR3 nucleotides are TGTGCCAGTAGTACGGGTATCACTGAAGCTTTCTTT. Translation gives CASSTGITEAFF. The J gene is TRBJ1-1, the V gene TRBV19; D gene ambiguous. Germline loops: CDR1 LNHDA, CDR2 SQIVND (reference sequence). V was clipped by 4 bases and J by 4 bases, with 7 bases between them. CDR3 length: 12 residues.

The CDR3 sequence is CASSAGGGTTFSGELFF. The CDR3 coding sequence is TGTGCCAGCAGCGCTGGGGGGGGGACTACTTTCAGCGGGGAGCTGTTTTTT. The chain is built from TRBV9 and TRBJ2-2; 7 bases align to TRBD2. CDR1 SGDLS and CDR2 YYNGEE come from the germline V gene. CDR3 length: 17 residues. V lost 3 bases to trimming and J lost 7 bases; unmatched junction nucleotides: 15.

The CDR3 sequence: CSVGLAGAGELFF. In nucleotides, the CDR3 is TGCAGCGTCGGACTAGCGGGAGCCGGGGAGCTGTTTTTT. This sequence joins TRBV29-1 and TRBJ2-2; 13 bases align to TRBD2. Germline lookup yields CDR1 SQVTM and CDR2 ANQGSEA. V was clipped by 6 bases and J by 6 bases; unmatched bases: 1. There are 13 residues in the CDR3.

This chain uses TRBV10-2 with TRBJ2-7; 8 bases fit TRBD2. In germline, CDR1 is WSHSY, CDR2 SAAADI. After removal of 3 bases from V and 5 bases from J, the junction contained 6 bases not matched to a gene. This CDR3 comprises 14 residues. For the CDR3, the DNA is TGCGCCAGCAGTGAAAACGGGAGGGCCGACGAGCAGTACTTC. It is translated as CASSENGRADEQYF.

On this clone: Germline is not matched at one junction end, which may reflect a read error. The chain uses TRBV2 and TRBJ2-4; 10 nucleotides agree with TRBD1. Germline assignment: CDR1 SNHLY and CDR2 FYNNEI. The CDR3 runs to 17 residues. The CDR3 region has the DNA TGTGCCAGCATTGGGGACAGGGGACGAGATGCCAAAAACATTCAGTGCTTC. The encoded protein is CASIGDRGRDAKNIQCF. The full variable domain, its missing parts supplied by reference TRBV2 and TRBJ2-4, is EPEVTQTPSHQVTQMGQEVILRCVPISNHLYFYWYRQILGQKVEFLVSFYNNEISEKSEIFDDQFSVERPDGSNFTLKIRSTKLEDSAMYFCASIGDRGRDAKNIQCFGAGTRLSVL.

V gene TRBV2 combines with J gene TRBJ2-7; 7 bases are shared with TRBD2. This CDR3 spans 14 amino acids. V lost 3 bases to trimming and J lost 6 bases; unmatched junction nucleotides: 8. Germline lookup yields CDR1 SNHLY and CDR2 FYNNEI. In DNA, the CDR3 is TGTGCCAGCAGTGACAATGGGAGGGCCAGCGAGCAGTACTTC. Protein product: CASSDNGRASEQYF.

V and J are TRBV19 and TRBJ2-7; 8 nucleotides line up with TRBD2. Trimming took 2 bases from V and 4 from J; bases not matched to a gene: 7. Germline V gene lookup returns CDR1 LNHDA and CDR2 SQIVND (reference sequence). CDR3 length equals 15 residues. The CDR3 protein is CASSISGGAGYEQYF. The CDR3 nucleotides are TGTGCCAGTAGTATATCGGGAGGGGCGGGTTACGAGCAGTACTTC.

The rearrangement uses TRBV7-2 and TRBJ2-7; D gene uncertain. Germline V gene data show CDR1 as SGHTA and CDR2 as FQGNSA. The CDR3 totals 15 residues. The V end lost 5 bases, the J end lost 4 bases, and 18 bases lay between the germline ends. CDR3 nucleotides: TGTGCCAGCAGCGCTTACTGGGCTGTTAATTACGAGCAGTACTTC. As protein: CASSAYWAVNYEQYF.

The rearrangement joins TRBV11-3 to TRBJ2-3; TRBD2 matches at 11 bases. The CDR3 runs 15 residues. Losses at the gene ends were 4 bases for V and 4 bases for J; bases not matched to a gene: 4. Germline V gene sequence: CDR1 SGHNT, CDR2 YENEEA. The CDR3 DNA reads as TGTGCCAGCAGCTCCGGGACTAGCGGATCAGATACGCAGTATTTT. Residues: CASSSGTSGSDTQYF.

The CDR3 sequence: CASSLGGRQPQHF. Here the CDR3 DNA reads TGTGCCAGCAGCTTGGGAGGGCGGCAGCCCCAGCATTTT. The V and J genes are TRBV7-2 and TRBJ1-5, with no clear D. Germline assignment: CDR1 SGHTA and CDR2 FQGNSA. V gave up 3 bases and J gave up 7 bases, with 10 bases separating them. The CDR3 is made up of 13 amino acids.

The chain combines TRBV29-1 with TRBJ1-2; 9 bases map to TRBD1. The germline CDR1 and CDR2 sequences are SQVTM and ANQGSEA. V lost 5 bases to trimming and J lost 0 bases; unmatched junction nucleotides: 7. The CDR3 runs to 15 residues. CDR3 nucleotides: TGCAGCGTTCGGGACAGGGACTCATCTAACTATGGCTACACCTTC. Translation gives CSVRDRDSSNYGYTF.

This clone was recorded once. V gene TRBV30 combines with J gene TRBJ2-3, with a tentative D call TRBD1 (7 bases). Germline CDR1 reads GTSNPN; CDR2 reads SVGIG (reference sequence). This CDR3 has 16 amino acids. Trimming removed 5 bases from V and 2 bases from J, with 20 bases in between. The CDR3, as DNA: TGTGCCTGGGAAGACAGGGTGAGCGGGTACACAGATACGCAGTATTTT. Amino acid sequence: CAWEDRVSGYTDTQYF.

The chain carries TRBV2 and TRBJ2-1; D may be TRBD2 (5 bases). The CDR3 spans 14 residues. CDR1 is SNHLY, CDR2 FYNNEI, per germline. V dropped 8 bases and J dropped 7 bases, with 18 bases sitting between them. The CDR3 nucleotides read TGTGCCAGCGATTTGGAGGCTGGTACTAATGAGCAGTTCTTC. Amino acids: CASDLEAGTNEQFF.

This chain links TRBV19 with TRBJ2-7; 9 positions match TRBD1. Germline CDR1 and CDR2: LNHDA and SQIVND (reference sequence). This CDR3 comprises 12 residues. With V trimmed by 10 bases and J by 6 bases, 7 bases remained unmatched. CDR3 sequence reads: CATQDRGGEQYF. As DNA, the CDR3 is TGTGCCACCCAGGACAGGGGAGGCGAGCAGTACTTC.

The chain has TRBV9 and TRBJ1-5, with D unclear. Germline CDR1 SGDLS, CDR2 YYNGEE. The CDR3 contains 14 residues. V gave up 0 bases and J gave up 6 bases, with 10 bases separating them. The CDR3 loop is CASSVGGLSQPQHF. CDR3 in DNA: TGTGCCAGCAGCGTAGGTGGCCTCAGTCAGCCCCAGCATTTT.

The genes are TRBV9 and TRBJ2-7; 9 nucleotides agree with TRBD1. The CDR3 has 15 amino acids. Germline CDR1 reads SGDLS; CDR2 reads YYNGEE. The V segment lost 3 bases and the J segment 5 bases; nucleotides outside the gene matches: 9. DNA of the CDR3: TGTGCCAGCAGCGCATCCGGGACAGGGTCCCACGAGCAGTACTTC. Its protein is CASSASGTGSHEQYF.

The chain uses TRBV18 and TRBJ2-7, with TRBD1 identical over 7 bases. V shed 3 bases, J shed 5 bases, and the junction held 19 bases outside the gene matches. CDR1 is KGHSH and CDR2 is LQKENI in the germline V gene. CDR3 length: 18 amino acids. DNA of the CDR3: TGTGCCAGCTCACCTATAGGACAGGCCCAATTTCCGGTAAACGAGCAGTACTTC. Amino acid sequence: CASSPIGQAQFPVNEQYF. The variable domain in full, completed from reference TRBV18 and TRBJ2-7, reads NAGVMQNPRHLVRRRGQEARLRCSPMKGHSHVYWYRQLPEEGLKFMVYLQKENIIDESGMPKERFSAEFPKEGPSILRIQQVVRGDSAAYFCASSPIGQAQFPVNEQYFGPGTRLTVT.